The 21 T cell receptor beta chains in this list originate from one sample, sequenced in a study of blood T cell repertoires in COVID-19. This table comes from immunoSEQ multiplex PCR, and its TCRdb copy is limited to in-frame clones, with some not included. The sample holds over 95,000 clones, about 87% seen once. The sample comprised peripheral blood. The source of these receptors is a woman aged 50 to 65 with acute or convalescent COVID-19.

This clone was found once. The genes are TRBV5-5 and TRBJ1-5; D ambiguous. The CDR3 is 15 amino acids. V was clipped by 0 bases and J by 4 bases, with 11 bases between them. Germline lookup yields CDR1 SGHKS and CDR2 YYEKEE (reference sequence). The CDR3 region is CASSLVGEGNQPQHF. CDR3 bases: TGTGCCAGCAGCTTGGTCGGGGAAGGAAATCAGCCCCAGCATTTT.

The chain uses TRBV28 and TRBJ2-2; D is unresolved. Trimming took 6 bases from V and 5 from J, leaving 7 bases between them. CDR1 and CDR2 (germline): MDHEN, SYDVKM. The CDR3 sequence is 12 residues long. CDR3 coding DNA: TGTGCCAGCAGCCCCAGGACCGGGGAGCTGTTTTTT. Its translation is CASSPRTGELFF. The entire variable domain, with the rest obtained from reference TRBV28 and TRBJ2-2, is as follows: DVKVTQSSRYLVKRTGEKVFLECVQDMDHENMFWYRQDPGLGLRLIYFSYDVKMKEKGDIPEGYSVSREKKERFSLILESASTNQTSMYLCASSPRTGELFFGEGSRLTVL.

The V gene is TRBV30, the J gene TRBJ1-6; TRBD1 matches 7 bases. Germline V lookup: CDR1 GTSNPN, CDR2 SVGIG (reference sequence). Unmatched junction bases numbered 4, after V lost 4 bases and J lost 7 bases. This CDR3 has 13 amino acids. The CDR3 DNA follows: TGTGCCTGGATGAAACAGGGGAATTCACCCCTCCACTTT. Encoded protein: CAWMKQGNSPLHF.

V gene TRBV9 combines with J gene TRBJ1-3; a weak D match, TRBD1 (6 bases). The V gene's germline CDR1 is SGDLS and CDR2 YYNGEE. The CDR3 sequence is 14 residues long. Trimming removed 4 bases at V and 4 bases at J, with 12 bases between. This CDR3 reads CASSPQGPGNTIYF. In nucleotides, the CDR3 is TGTGCCAGCAGCCCCCAGGGGCCAGGAAACACCATATATTTT.

The chain links TRBV18 to TRBJ1-1; no reliable D call. The CDR3 spans 13 residues. V was clipped by 2 bases and J by 5 bases, with 9 bases between them. Germline values: CDR1 KGHSH, CDR2 LQKENI. The CDR3 DNA reads TGTGCCAGCTCACCAGACACGAAAACTGAAGCTTTCTTT. Protein product: CASSPDTKTEAFF.

This clone appeared once. The chain is built from TRBV2 and TRBJ2-5; TRBD2 aligns across 8 bases. V trimming: 4 bases; J trimming: 5 bases; junction bases outside the gene matches: 12. Per the germline V gene, CDR1 is SNHLY and CDR2 is FYNNEI. CDR3 length equals 16 residues. The DNA of the CDR3 is TGTGCCAGCAGTGGGCTTGTCGGCGGGGGGAGGGAGACCCAGTACTTC. This sequence encodes CASSGLVGGGRETQYF.

The chain links TRBV5-1 to TRBJ2-3; 9 nucleotides align to TRBD1. Germline V gives CDR1 SGHRS, CDR2 YFSETQ. This CDR3 is built from 17 residues. V lost 0 bases and J lost 2; bases outside the gene matches: 7. CDR3 in DNA: TGCGCCAGCAGCTTGGCAGGTGGGACAGGGTTCACAGATACGCAGTATTTT. It is translated as CASSLAGGTGFTDTQYF.

The gene calls are TRBV20-1 and TRBJ2-5; D is uncertain. The CDR3 contains 15 residues. Per the germline V gene, CDR1 is DFQATT and CDR2 is SNEGSKA (reference sequence). Trimming pared 3 bases from V and 3 bases from J, leaving 17 bases between. The CDR3 DNA reads TGCAGTGCTAGTGATCCTAACGTGGCGGAAGAGACCCAGTACTTC. Its protein is CSASDPNVAEETQYF.

The chain couples TRBV7-3 to TRBJ1-2; D remains unclear. V shed 2 bases and J shed 8 bases, with 12 bases lying between them. Germline V gene data show CDR1 as SGHTA and CDR2 as FQGTGA. The CDR3 has 13 residues. The CDR3 region is CASSLSGLDGYTF. For the CDR3, the DNA is TGTGCCAGCAGCTTATCAGGACTAGACGGCTACACCTTC.

In its sample, this clone was seen once. The CDR3, as DNA: TGTGCTAGTGGTTTGGTTAAGGGAGGTAACTATGGCTACACCTTC. Protein product: CASGLVKGGNYGYTF. The rearrangement uses TRBV12-5 and TRBJ1-2; D is ambiguous. The CDR3 loop spans 15 amino acids. Trimming took 0 bases from V and 1 from J, leaving 9 bases between them. CDR1 and CDR2 (germline): LGHNT, FRNRAP.

In this sample, this clone turned up a few times. This chain links TRBV7-2 with TRBJ1-6; no firm D call. There are 15 residues in the CDR3. With 5 bases removed from V and 9 bases from J, the gap between germline ends came to 17 bases. Germline CDR1 and CDR2: SGHTA and FQGNSA. The CDR3 here is CASSQNSPPLSPLHF. DNA for the CDR3: TGTGCCAGCAGCCAAAACAGCCCCCCGCTTTCACCCCTCCACTTT.

The V and J genes are TRBV6-5 and TRBJ1-2, with 7 bases lining up with TRBD1. Germline V gives CDR1 MNHEY, CDR2 SVGAGI. Trimming cost V 6 bases and J 5 bases; bases outside gene matches: 12. This CDR3 contains 15 residues. The CDR3 nucleotides are TGTGCCAGCAGCTTACAGGGGCGGGGAGGATATGGCTACACCTTC. It translates to CASSLQGRGGYGYTF.

V is TRBV6-5 and J is TRBJ1-1; tentative D call: TRBD1 (5 bases). CDR3 length: 14 residues. The V end lost 0 bases, the J end lost 11 bases, and 16 bases lay between the germline ends. Per germline, CDR1 MNHEY and CDR2 SVGAGI. The CDR3 DNA follows: TGTGCCAGCAGTTACTCGGACCCCGCTTGGGGCGCTTTCTTT. This gives the protein CASSYSDPAWGAFF.

The chain couples TRBV30 to TRBJ2-2; D not certain. The germline gives CDR1 GTSNPN, CDR2 SVGIG (reference sequence). This CDR3 has 12 residues. V was pared by 3 bases and J by 8 bases, with 10 bases between. CDR3 sequence (DNA): TGTGCCTGGAGCCCCCAGGCTGGGGAGCTGTTTTTT. This gives the protein CAWSPQAGELFF. The variable domain in full, completed from reference TRBV30 and TRBJ2-2, reads SQTIHQWPATLVQPVGSPLSLECTVEGTSNPNLYWYRQAAGRGLQLLFYSVGIGQISSEVPQNLSASRPQDRQFILSSKKLLLSDSGFYLCAWSPQAGELFFGEGSRLTVL.

J is TRBJ2-7 and V is TRBV7-2; D gene uncertain. Trimming removed 5 bases at V and 3 bases at J, with 14 bases between. CDR1 and CDR2 from the germline V gene are SGHTA and FQGNSA. The CDR3 runs to 14 residues. The CDR3 DNA is TGTGCCAGCAGCCCGATGGGCACCTTCTACGAGCAGTACTTC. This gives the protein CASSPMGTFYEQYF.

This clone was counted only a few times. V gene TRBV2 combines with J gene TRBJ1-2; a weak D match, TRBD1 (6 bases). CDR3 size: 14 residues. Between the trimmed V and J ends, which lost 8 bases and 2 bases, there was a span of 15 bases. Looked up from germline, CDR1 is SNHLY and CDR2 is FYNNEI. The chain's CDR3 is CASGRQVANYGYTF. The CDR3 region has the DNA TGTGCCAGCGGGAGACAGGTTGCAAACTATGGCTACACCTTC.

The rearrangement uses TRBV2 and TRBJ2-7; 8 nucleotides agree with TRBD1. CDR3 size: 16 residues. Germline loops: CDR1 SNHLY, CDR2 FYNNEI. V trimming: 0 bases; J trimming: 5 bases; junction bases outside the gene matches: 9. The CDR3 DNA is TGTGCCAGCAGTGAAGCGCGAACAGGGGGTCCCCACGAGCAGTACTTC. Translated, it gives CASSEARTGGPHEQYF.

The rearrangement links TRBV28 to TRBJ2-7; TRBD1 is a possible D gene (5 bases). Germline values: CDR1 MDHEN, CDR2 SYDVKM. V was clipped by 5 bases and J by 4 bases, with 15 bases between them. This CDR3 is 14 amino acids long. CDR3 sequence (DNA): TGTGCCAGCAGTCCCTGGGGCAGGGAATACGAGCAGTACTTC. It is translated as CASSPWGREYEQYF.

This clone appeared a single time. The chain employs TRBV7-8 and TRBJ1-5; D unresolved. Trimming stripped 5 bases from V and 3 bases from J, with 17 bases between. The CDR3 has 16 residues. Germline assignment: CDR1 SGHVS and CDR2 FQNEAQ. The CDR3 reads CASSGVGRADNQPQHF. The CDR3 DNA follows: TGTGCCAGCAGCGGCGTTGGGAGGGCCGACAATCAGCCCCAGCATTTT.

The V and J genes are TRBV3-1 (or the pseudogene TRBV3-2) and TRBJ1-3; 7 nucleotides align to TRBD1. Germline V lookup: CDR1 LGHDT, CDR2 YNNKEL (reference sequence). The CDR3 runs to 17 residues. Losses at the gene ends were 6 bases for V and 1 base for J; bases not matched to a gene: 12. The CDR3 DNA sequence: TGTGCCAGCAGTCACAGTACGGGACAGCGGTCTGGAAACACCATATATTTT. Translated, it gives CASSHSTGQRSGNTIYF.

The CDR3 DNA reads as TGTGCCAGTAGTTTTGGACAGGGGGCTAGTCAGCCCCAGCATTTT. Residues: CASSFGQGASQPQHF. The chain carries TRBV19 and TRBJ1-5; TRBD1 matches at 11 bases. V lost 5 bases to trimming and J lost 6 bases; unmatched junction nucleotides: 6. The CDR3 runs 15 residues. Germline CDR1 and CDR2: LNHDA and SQIVND (reference sequence).